The clone carrying this T cell receptor beta chain was seen a handful of times. A J-beta primer mix and a sample-barcoded 5' primer were used in a second PCR of about 7 to 12 cycles. TCRdb redid the calling of the 5' RACE reads with MiXCR, one entry per CDR3 protein. The sample has hundreds of thousands of distinct CDR3 sequences, 56% seen once. These data come from a study of blood T cells in healthy people across ages. Germline V CDR1 and CDR2: SQVTM, ANQGSEA. The CDR3 extends over 15 amino acids. With 3 bases clipped from V and 2 bases from J, the junction kept 6 bases outside the gene matches. Extraction of total RNA produced a minimum of 5 micrograms from each sample.

The clonotype originates from a man aged 35 to 55 in good health. The chain employs TRBV29-1 and TRBJ2-7; 11 positions agree with TRBD2. The sample comprised blood. The CDR3 DNA reads TGCAGCGTTGAGTCTACTAGCGGGAGCCCCTACGAGCAGTACTTC. Amino acids: CSVESTSGSPYEQYF.